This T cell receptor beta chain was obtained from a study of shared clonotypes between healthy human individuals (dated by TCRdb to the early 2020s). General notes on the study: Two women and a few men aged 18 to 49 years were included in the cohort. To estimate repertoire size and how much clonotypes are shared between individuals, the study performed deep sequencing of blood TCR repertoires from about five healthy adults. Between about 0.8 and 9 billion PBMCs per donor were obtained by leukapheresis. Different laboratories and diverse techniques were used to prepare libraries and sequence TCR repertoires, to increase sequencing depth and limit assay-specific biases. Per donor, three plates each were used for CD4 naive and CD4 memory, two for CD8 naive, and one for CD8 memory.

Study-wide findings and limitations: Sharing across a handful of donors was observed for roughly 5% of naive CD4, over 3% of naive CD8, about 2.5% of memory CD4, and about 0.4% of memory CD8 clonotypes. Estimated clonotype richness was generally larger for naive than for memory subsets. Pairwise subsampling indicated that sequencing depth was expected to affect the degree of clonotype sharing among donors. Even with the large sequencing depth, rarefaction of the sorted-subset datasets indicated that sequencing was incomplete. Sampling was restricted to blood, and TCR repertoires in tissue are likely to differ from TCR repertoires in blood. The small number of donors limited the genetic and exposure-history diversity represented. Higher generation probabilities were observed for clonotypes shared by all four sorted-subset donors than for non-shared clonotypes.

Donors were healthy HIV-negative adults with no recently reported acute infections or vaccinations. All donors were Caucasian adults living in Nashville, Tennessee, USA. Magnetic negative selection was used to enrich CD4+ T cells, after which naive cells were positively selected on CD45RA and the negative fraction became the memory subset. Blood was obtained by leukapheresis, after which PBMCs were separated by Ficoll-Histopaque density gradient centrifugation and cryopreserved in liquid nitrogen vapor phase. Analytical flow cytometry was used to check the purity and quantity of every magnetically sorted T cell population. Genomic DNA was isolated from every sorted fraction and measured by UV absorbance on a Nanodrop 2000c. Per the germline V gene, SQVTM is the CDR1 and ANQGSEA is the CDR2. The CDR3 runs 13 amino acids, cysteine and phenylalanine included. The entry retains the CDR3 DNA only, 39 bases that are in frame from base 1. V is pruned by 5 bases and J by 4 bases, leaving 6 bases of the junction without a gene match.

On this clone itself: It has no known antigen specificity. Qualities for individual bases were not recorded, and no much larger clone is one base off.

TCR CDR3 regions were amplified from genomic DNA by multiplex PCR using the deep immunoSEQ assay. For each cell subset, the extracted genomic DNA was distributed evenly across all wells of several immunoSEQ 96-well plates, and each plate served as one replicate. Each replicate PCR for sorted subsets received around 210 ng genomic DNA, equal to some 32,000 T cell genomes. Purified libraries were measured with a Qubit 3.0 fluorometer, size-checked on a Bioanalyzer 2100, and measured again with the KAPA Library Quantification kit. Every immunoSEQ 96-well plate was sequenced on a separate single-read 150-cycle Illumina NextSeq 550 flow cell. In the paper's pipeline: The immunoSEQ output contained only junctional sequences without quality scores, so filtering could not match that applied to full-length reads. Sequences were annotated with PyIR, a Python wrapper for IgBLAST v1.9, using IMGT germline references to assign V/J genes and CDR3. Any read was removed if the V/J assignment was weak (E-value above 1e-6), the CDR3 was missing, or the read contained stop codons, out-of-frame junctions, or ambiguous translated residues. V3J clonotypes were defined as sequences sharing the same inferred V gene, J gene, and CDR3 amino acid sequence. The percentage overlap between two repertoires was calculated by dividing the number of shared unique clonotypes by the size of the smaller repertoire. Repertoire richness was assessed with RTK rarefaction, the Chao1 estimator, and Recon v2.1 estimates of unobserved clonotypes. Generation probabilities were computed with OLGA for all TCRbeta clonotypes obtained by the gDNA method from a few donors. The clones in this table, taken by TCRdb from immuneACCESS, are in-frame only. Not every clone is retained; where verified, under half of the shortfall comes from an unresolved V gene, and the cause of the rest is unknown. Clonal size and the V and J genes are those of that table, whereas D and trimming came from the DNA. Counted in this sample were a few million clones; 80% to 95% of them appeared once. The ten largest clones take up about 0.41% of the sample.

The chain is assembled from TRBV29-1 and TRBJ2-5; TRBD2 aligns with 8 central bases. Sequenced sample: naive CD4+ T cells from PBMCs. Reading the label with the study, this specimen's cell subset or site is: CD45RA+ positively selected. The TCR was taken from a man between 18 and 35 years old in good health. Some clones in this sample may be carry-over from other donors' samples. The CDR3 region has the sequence CSVTTLAGETQYF. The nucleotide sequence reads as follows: TGCAGCGTTACCACGCTAGCGGGAGAGACCCAGTACTTC.